The rows below give T cell receptor beta chains drawn from one sample of a study of T cell repertoires in aging, cancer and after chemotherapy. TCRdb passed the multiplex PCR reads through MiXCR, listing each CDR3 protein once. Among nearly 11,000 distinct CDR3 sequences listed, more than 25% were seen once. Sequenced sample: blood. These receptors were taken from a human donor in good health. CDR3s include the opening cysteine and the closing phenylalanine or tryptophan. A D gene is named only where the DNA matches it firmly. Clone size is shown for a subset of rows, as once, few, many or a class of expanded clone.

v_gene: TRBV28; j_gene: TRBJ2-7; len: 15; d_gene: TRBD1; abundance: few; CDR3aa: CASSPQGTGSYEQYF; CDR3nt: TGTGCCAGCAGTCCCCAGGGGACAGGGAGTTACGAGCAGTACTTC
v_gene: TRBV24-1; j_gene: TRBJ2-2; len: 14; d_gene: -; abundance: few; CDR3aa: CATSRDTNTGELFF; CDR3nt: TGTGCCACCAGCCGGGACACGAACACCGGGGAGCTGTTTTTT
v_gene: TRBV11-3; j_gene: TRBJ2-1; len: 15; d_gene: -; abundance: -; CDR3aa: CASSAGHSSYNEQFF; CDR3nt: TGTGCCAGCAGCGCCGGACATAGCTCCTACAATGAGCAGTTCTTC
v_gene: TRBV6-5; j_gene: TRBJ2-7; len: 13; d_gene: -; abundance: medium-sized; CDR3aa: CASSMTGTHEQYF; CDR3nt: TGTGCCAGCAGCATGACAGGAACTCACGAGCAGTACTTC
v_gene: TRBV7-2; j_gene: TRBJ2-5; len: 15; d_gene: -; abundance: -; CDR3aa: CASSLARGGQETQYF; CDR3nt: TGTGCCAGCAGCTTAGCTCGGGGTGGCCAAGAGACCCAGTACTTC
v_gene: TRBV7-9; j_gene: TRBJ2-3; len: 17; d_gene: TRBD2; abundance: -; CDR3aa: CASSSRRTSGVTDTQYF; CDR3nt: TGTGCCAGCAGCTCCCGCCGGACCAGCGGGGTCACAGATACGCAGTATTTT
v_gene: TRBV27; j_gene: TRBJ2-5; len: 12; d_gene: -; abundance: -; CDR3aa: CASSLPQETQYF; CDR3nt: TGTGCCAGCAGTTTACCACAAGAGACCCAGTACTTC
v_gene: TRBV20-1; j_gene: TRBJ2-3; len: 12; d_gene: -; abundance: -; CDR3aa: CSATPGEDTQYF; CDR3nt: TGCAGTGCTACGCCGGGGGAAGATACGCAGTATTTT
v_gene: TRBV18; j_gene: TRBJ1-3; len: 16; d_gene: -; abundance: few; CDR3aa: CASSQEDISSGNTIYF; CDR3nt: TGTGCCAGCTCACAGGAGGACATATCCTCTGGAAACACCATATATTTT
v_gene: TRBV28; j_gene: TRBJ2-5; len: 17; d_gene: -; abundance: -; CDR3aa: CASSLGHGKGPQETQYF; CDR3nt: TGTGCCAGCAGTTTGGGGCACGGCAAGGGGCCTCAAGAGACCCAGTACTTC
v_gene: TRBV11-2; j_gene: TRBJ2-3; len: 16; d_gene: -; abundance: few; CDR3aa: CASSLEVRTLTDTQYF; CDR3nt: TGTGCCAGCAGCTTAGAGGTCAGAACCCTCACAGATACGCAGTATTTT
v_gene: TRBV15; j_gene: TRBJ1-2; len: 14; d_gene: -; abundance: medium-sized; CDR3aa: CATSRRTSNYGYTF; CDR3nt: TGTGCCACCAGCAGACGGACGTCTAACTATGGCTACACCTTC
v_gene: TRBV12-3/TRBV12-4; j_gene: TRBJ2-7; len: 15; d_gene: TRBD1; abundance: few; CDR3aa: CASSLEGDSLYEQYF; CDR3nt: TGTGCCAGCAGTTTAGAAGGGGACAGTCTCTACGAGCAGTACTTC
v_gene: TRBV11-2; j_gene: TRBJ1-3; len: 15; d_gene: -; abundance: -; CDR3aa: CASSSDGDSGNTIYF; CDR3nt: TGTGCCAGCAGCTCGGACGGGGACTCTGGAAACACCATATATTTT
v_gene: TRBV18; j_gene: TRBJ1-6; len: 13; d_gene: -; abundance: few; CDR3aa: CASSDLGNSPLHF; CDR3nt: TGTGCCAGCTCAGATCTTGGAAATTCACCCCTCCACTTT
v_gene: TRBV5-6; j_gene: TRBJ1-1; len: 14; d_gene: -; abundance: -; CDR3aa: CASSLRQLNTEAFF; CDR3nt: TGTGCCAGCAGCTTGAGACAGTTGAACACTGAAGCTTTCTTT
v_gene: TRBV10-3; j_gene: TRBJ1-2; len: 13; d_gene: -; abundance: once; CDR3aa: CAISESTALGYTF; CDR3nt: TGTGCCATCAGTGAGTCGACCGCCCTTGGCTACACCTTC
v_gene: TRBV6-5; j_gene: TRBJ2-7; len: 15; d_gene: -; abundance: few; CDR3aa: CASSYSKVSSYEQYF; CDR3nt: TGTGCCAGCAGTTACTCGAAGGTGAGCTCCTACGAGCAGTACTTC
v_gene: TRBV19; j_gene: TRBJ1-2; len: 15; d_gene: TRBD1; abundance: few; CDR3aa: CASGQENRTNYGYTF; CDR3nt: TGTGCCAGCGGACAGGAGAACCGAACTAACTATGGCTACACCTTC
v_gene: TRBV20-1; j_gene: TRBJ2-5; len: 13; d_gene: -; abundance: -; CDR3aa: CSAREGTWETQYF; CDR3nt: TGCAGTGCTAGAGAGGGTACTTGGGAGACCCAGTACTTC
v_gene: TRBV5-6; j_gene: TRBJ1-5; len: 14; d_gene: -; abundance: few; CDR3aa: CASSLGFQGQPQHF; CDR3nt: TGTGCCAGCAGCTTAGGATTCCAAGGGCAGCCCCAGCATTTT
v_gene: TRBV6-6; j_gene: TRBJ2-2; len: 16; d_gene: TRBD2; abundance: few; CDR3aa: CASSTRTSGTPGELFF; CDR3nt: TGTGCCAGCAGCACACGGACTAGCGGGACCCCCGGGGAGCTGTTTTTT
v_gene: TRBV6-2/TRBV6-3; j_gene: TRBJ2-5; len: 13; d_gene: -; abundance: once; CDR3aa: CASRAGGGLSQYF; CDR3nt: TGTGCCAGCAGAGCCGGGGGTGGGTTGTCCCAGTACTTC
v_gene: TRBV7-9; j_gene: TRBJ1-1; len: 17; d_gene: -; abundance: -; CDR3aa: CASTPTGRGDANTEAFF; CDR3nt: TGTGCCAGCACCCCTACCGGTCGGGGTGACGCGAACACTGAAGCTTTCTTT
v_gene: TRBV6-5; j_gene: TRBJ1-3; len: 15; d_gene: TRBD1; abundance: few; CDR3aa: CASSESGTGGNTIYF; CDR3nt: TGTGCCAGCAGTGAATCCGGGACAGGGGGAAACACCATATATTTT
v_gene: TRBV7-2; j_gene: TRBJ2-3; len: 14; d_gene: -; abundance: -; CDR3aa: CASKGAQGLDTQYF; CDR3nt: TGTGCCAGCAAAGGGGCTCAAGGGTTAGATACGCAGTATTTT
v_gene: TRBV10-1; j_gene: TRBJ2-3; len: 15; d_gene: TRBD2; abundance: -; CDR3aa: CASSELAGAPDTQYF; CDR3nt: TGCGCCAGCAGTGAGTTAGCGGGGGCTCCGGATACGCAGTATTTT
v_gene: TRBV6-5; j_gene: TRBJ2-7; len: 15; d_gene: -; abundance: few; CDR3aa: CASSPPYFSGYEQYF; CDR3nt: TGTGCCAGCAGTCCCCCGTATTTCTCAGGCTACGAGCAGTACTTC
v_gene: TRBV6-1; j_gene: TRBJ2-5; len: 13; d_gene: -; abundance: few; CDR3aa: CASNRRLEETQYF; CDR3nt: TGTGCCAGCAATCGTCGGCTAGAAGAGACCCAGTACTTC
v_gene: TRBV27; j_gene: TRBJ2-1; len: 15; d_gene: -; abundance: few; CDR3aa: CASSSGTGGHNEQFF; CDR3nt: TGTGCCAGCAGTTCCGGGACCGGGGGTCACAATGAGCAGTTCTTC
v_gene: TRBV6-4; j_gene: TRBJ2-3; len: 14; d_gene: TRBD2; abundance: -; CDR3aa: CASRTSGGPDTQYF; CDR3nt: TGTGCCAGCAGGACTAGCGGGGGGCCAGATACGCAGTATTTT
v_gene: TRBV20-1; j_gene: TRBJ1-3; len: 14; d_gene: TRBD1; abundance: medium-sized; CDR3aa: CSAPHTGQGDTIYF; CDR3nt: TGCAGTGCACCACACACTGGACAGGGGGACACCATATATTTT
v_gene: TRBV2; j_gene: TRBJ2-3; len: 16; d_gene: TRBD2; abundance: few; CDR3aa: CASSEPYGTSLDTQYF; CDR3nt: TGTGCCAGCAGTGAACCCTACGGGACTAGCCTAGATACGCAGTATTTT
v_gene: TRBV30; j_gene: TRBJ1-1; len: 13; d_gene: -; abundance: medium-sized; CDR3aa: CAWSVQARTEAFF; CDR3nt: TGTGCCTGGAGTGTACAGGCGAGGACTGAAGCTTTCTTT
v_gene: TRBV20-1; j_gene: TRBJ1-2; len: 13; d_gene: TRBD1; abundance: medium-sized; CDR3aa: CSAREGQGRGYTF; CDR3nt: TGCAGTGCTAGGGAGGGACAGGGTCGTGGCTACACCTTC
v_gene: TRBV28; j_gene: TRBJ2-7; len: 14; d_gene: TRBD1; abundance: few; CDR3aa: CASSGTGHSYEQYF; CDR3nt: TGTGCCAGCAGTGGGACAGGGCACTCCTACGAGCAGTACTTC
v_gene: TRBV6-6; j_gene: TRBJ2-7; len: 14; d_gene: -; abundance: few; CDR3aa: CASSPPGVIHEQYF; CDR3nt: TGTGCCAGCAGTCCCCCAGGGGTTATCCACGAGCAGTACTTC
v_gene: TRBV11-2; j_gene: TRBJ2-1; len: 16; d_gene: TRBD1; abundance: -; CDR3aa: CASSLQGQGAYDEQFF; CDR3nt: TGTGCCAGCAGCTTGCAGGGACAGGGGGCGTATGATGAGCAGTTCTTC
v_gene: TRBV5-4; j_gene: TRBJ1-1; len: 16; d_gene: TRBD1; abundance: -; CDR3aa: CASSSPRDSIHTEAFF; CDR3nt: TGTGCCAGCAGCTCCCCTCGGGACAGCATACACACTGAAGCTTTCTTT
v_gene: TRBV20-1; j_gene: TRBJ1-1; len: 15; d_gene: -; abundance: few; CDR3aa: CSARVTGARRTEAFF; CDR3nt: TGCAGTGCTAGAGTGACGGGGGCGCGTCGGACTGAAGCTTTCTTT
v_gene: TRBV7-3; j_gene: TRBJ2-2; len: 14; d_gene: TRBD1; abundance: few; CDR3aa: CASSRQGASGELFF; CDR3nt: TGTGCCAGCAGCAGACAGGGGGCTAGCGGGGAGCTGTTTTTT
v_gene: TRBV12-3/TRBV12-4; j_gene: TRBJ2-4; len: 12; d_gene: -; abundance: few; CDR3aa: CASRNEGNIQYF; CDR3nt: TGTGCCAGCAGGAACGAGGGAAACATTCAGTACTTC
v_gene: TRBV7-2; j_gene: TRBJ2-1; len: 12; d_gene: -; abundance: medium-sized; CDR3aa: CASSLVGNEQFF; CDR3nt: TGTGCCAGCAGCTTAGTCGGAAATGAGCAGTTCTTC
v_gene: TRBV27; j_gene: TRBJ1-1; len: 14; d_gene: -; abundance: -; CDR3aa: CASSPGPSRTEAFF; CDR3nt: TGTGCCAGCAGTCCCGGGCCTTCGAGGACTGAAGCTTTCTTT
v_gene: TRBV19; j_gene: TRBJ1-3; len: 13; d_gene: -; abundance: -; CDR3aa: CASVSRGGNTIYF; CDR3nt: TGTGCCAGTGTTTCCCGGGGAGGAAACACCATATATTTT
v_gene: TRBV5-4; j_gene: TRBJ1-4; len: 15; d_gene: TRBD1; abundance: -; CDR3aa: CASSFSGTGAEKLFF; CDR3nt: TGTGCCAGCAGCTTCTCCGGGACAGGGGCGGAAAAACTGTTTTTT